Included here is one T cell receptor beta chain sequence, with context. Its antigen remains unidentified. Each TRB cDNA library was prepared by 5' RACE (with UMI labels). TCRdb reprocessed the 5' RACE reads, keeping one entry per CDR3 protein, no DNA. The sample's table shows around 50,000 distinct CDR3 sequences. This sample stems from a study of CXCR3-negative and CXCR3-positive naive CD8 T cells. The CDR3 loop spans 12 amino acids. CDR1 and CDR2 (germline): SQVTM, ANQGSEA. All CD8+ T cell subsets were sorted in triplicate at 330,000 or so cells each. Study-wide results and caveats: A higher hydrophobicity marked the TRB CDR3s of CXCR3-positive naive cells versus CXCR3-negative naive cells. Whereas both naive subsets had comparably high diversity, memory CD8+ cells had much lower diversity.

This sequence joins TRBV29-1 and TRBJ2-7; TCRdb calls TRBD1, which cannot be checked without DNA. Sequenced input: naive CXCR3- CD8+ T cells from blood. The subset: CD45RO-CCR7+CD27+CD95- naive CD8+ T cells lacking CXCR3 (TNR3-). This receptor was obtained from a human donor in good health. Some clones in this sample may be carry-over from other donors' samples. The CDR3 loop is CSVGQGAYEQYF.